Following are 25 T cell receptor beta chains from one sample sequenced in a study of blood T cell repertoires in COVID-19. The assay was immunoSEQ multiplex PCR, and TCRdb's table has in-frame clones only and misses some. In the table there are fewer than 35,000 clones, roughly nine tenths of which are singletons. The material sequenced was peripheral blood. The receptors shown here come from a woman aged 80 or older with active or convalescent COVID-19.

This clone has just one count. J is TRBJ2-7 and V is TRBV28; D possibly corresponds to TRBD2 (7 bases). There are 14 residues in the CDR3. V was pared by 7 bases and J by 7 bases, with 20 bases between. CDR1 and CDR2 from the germline V gene are MDHEN and SYDVKM. CDR3 residues: CASMPRGGAEEQYF. CDR3 DNA: TGTGCCAGCATGCCGAGGGGGGGGGCTGAAGAGCAGTACTTC. The complete variable domain, with remaining parts taken from reference TRBV28 and TRBJ2-7, reads DVKVTQSSRYLVKRTGEKVFLECVQDMDHENMFWYRQDPGLGLRLIYFSYDVKMKEKGDIPEGYSVSREKKERFSLILESASTNQTSMYLCASMPRGGAEEQYFGPGTRLTVT.

Only one count was recorded for this clone. This sequence joins TRBV2 and TRBJ1-1, with TRBD1 as a possible D gene (6 bases). The V gene's germline CDR1 is SNHLY and CDR2 FYNNEI. V was pared by 7 bases and J by 4 bases, with 13 bases between. The CDR3 has 13 residues. Written as DNA, the CDR3 is TGTGCCAGCACCGAAGGGGGTGGCACTGAAGCTTTCTTT. This gives the protein CASTEGGGTEAFF.

V and J are TRBV27 and TRBJ1-2; TRBD1 matches 9 bases. V dropped 7 bases and J dropped 3; count of bases not matched to a gene: 15. Germline CDR1 MNHEY, CDR2 SMNVEV (reference sequence). The length of the CDR3 is 17 residues. CDR3 loop: CASKNAGQGWGYYGYTF. CDR3 sequence (DNA): TGTGCCAGCAAAAATGCGGGACAGGGTTGGGGGTACTATGGCTACACCTTC.

The chain links TRBV10-3 to TRBJ1-5, with TRBD1 as a possible D gene (5 bases). This CDR3 has 14 amino acids. Germline CDR1 reads ENHRY; CDR2 reads SYGVKD. Between the trimmed V and J ends, which lost 10 bases and 4 bases, there was a span of 17 bases. CDR3 DNA: TGTGCCAGTGCTGCGGGGCAAGCTAATCAGCCCCAGCATTTT. Translation gives CASAAGQANQPQHF.

The chain carries TRBV18 and TRBJ1-1, with 10 bases lining up with TRBD1. The V segment lost 3 bases and the J segment 0 bases; nucleotides outside the gene matches: 7. The CDR3 covers 17 residues. In germline, CDR1 is KGHSH, CDR2 LQKENI. The CDR3 is CASSPGQGGTMNTEAFF. DNA for the CDR3: TGTGCCAGCTCACCTGGACAGGGGGGCACCATGAACACTGAAGCTTTCTTT.

V usage is TRBV30 and J usage is TRBJ1-1; no definite D call. Trimming pared 3 bases from V and 10 bases from J, leaving 12 bases between. Germline CDR1 is GTSNPN and CDR2 is SVGIG (reference sequence). This CDR3 has 11 amino acids. The CDR3 sequence: CAWSPTSRAFF. Written as DNA, the CDR3 is TGTGCCTGGAGCCCGACAAGCCGAGCTTTCTTT. The variable domain in full, completed from reference TRBV30 and TRBJ1-1, reads SQTIHQWPATLVQPVGSPLSLECTVEGTSNPNLYWYRQAAGRGLQLLFYSVGIGQISSEVPQNLSASRPQDRQFILSSKKLLLSDSGFYLCAWSPTSRAFFGQGTRLTVV.

This clone occurred a few times. The chain carries TRBV4-1 and TRBJ1-1; the match to TRBD1 covers 7 bases. The V segment lost 2 bases and the J segment 0 bases; nucleotides outside the gene matches: 12. There are 18 residues in the CDR3. Germline V gene sequence: CDR1 MGHRA, CDR2 YSYEKL. DNA for the CDR3: TGCGCCAGCAGCCAATCTCCCCCGCCAGGGGGTATGAACACTGAAGCTTTCTTT. Encoded protein: CASSQSPPPGGMNTEAFF.

The chain is built from TRBV12-3 or TRBV12-4 and TRBJ1-2, with a possible D match to TRBD1 (5 bases). The CDR3 is 12 amino acids. The V and J ends lost 5 bases and 4 bases respectively, with 8 bases between them. The CDR3 DNA is TGTGCCAGCAGTAAACAGGTCTATGGCTACACCTTC. Translating gives CASSKQVYGYTF.

This chain links TRBV30 with TRBJ1-2, with 10 nucleotides matching TRBD1. The V gene end was trimmed by 5 bases and the J gene end by 7 bases; junction bases not matched to a gene: 10. This CDR3 has 14 residues. Per the germline V gene, CDR1 is GTSNPN and CDR2 is SVGIG (reference sequence). The CDR3 DNA reads as TGTGCCTGGGCAAGTCTGACAGGGGGCTTTGGCTACACCTTC. It is translated as CAWASLTGGFGYTF.

The V and J genes are TRBV25-1 and TRBJ2-7; TRBD2 agrees at 8 bases. Trimming took 8 bases from V and 2 from J; bases not matched to a gene: 5. Germline values: CDR1 MGHDK, CDR2 SYGVNS. The CDR3 consists of 13 residues. The CDR3 loop is CASSRGGAYEQYF. For the CDR3, the DNA is TGTGCCAGCTCCCGGGGGGGGGCCTACGAGCAGTACTTC.

V gene TRBV28 combines with J gene TRBJ1-6, with TRBD1 as a possible D gene (6 bases). CDR1 and CDR2 (germline): MDHEN, SYDVKM. The CDR3 is 14 amino acids. Trimming took off 6 bases at V and 6 bases at J, with 12 bases between the two ends. As DNA, the CDR3 is TGTGCCAGCAGATCAGGGGCTTCTAATTCACCCCTCCACTTT. It translates to CASRSGASNSPLHF.

The chain carries TRBV11-2 and TRBJ1-5; no firm D call. Germline values: CDR1 SGHAT, CDR2 FQNNGV. The ends were cut back, 6 bases at V and 6 bases at J, with 15 bases in the middle. CDR3 length: 14 residues. The DNA of the CDR3 is TGTGCCAGCAGGGAGGAGGGAATAGGTCAGCCCCAGCATTTT. This sequence encodes CASREEGIGQPQHF.

The rearrangement uses TRBV24-1 and TRBJ1-2, with D possibly being TRBD1 (5 bases). Germline loops: CDR1 KGHDR, CDR2 SFDVKD. The CDR3 length is 13 residues. Trimming shortened V by 1 base and J by 7 bases, and 9 bases separated the two germline ends. As DNA, the CDR3 is TGTGCCACCAGTGATTTTCAGGGTGGTGGCTACACCTTC. This sequence encodes CATSDFQGGGYTF.

CDR3 in amino acids: CASSLVPGAGNTIYF. For the CDR3, the DNA is TGTGCCAGCAGCTTGGTGCCAGGGGCTGGAAACACCATATATTTT. This rearrangement joins TRBV5-4 to TRBJ1-3; the D gene is possibly TRBD1 (6 bases). V lost 0 bases to trimming and J lost 2 bases, with 9 bases between them. This CDR3 region has 15 residues. Germline lookup yields CDR1 SGHNT and CDR2 YYREEE (reference sequence). The full variable domain, completed using reference TRBV5-4 and TRBJ1-3, is ETGVTQSPTHLIKTRGQQVTLRCSSQSGHNTVSWYQQALGQGPQFIFQYYREEENGRGNFPPRFSGLQFPNYSSELNVNALELDDSALYLCASSLVPGAGNTIYFGEGSWLTVV.

The chain combines TRBV6-5 with TRBJ1-4, with 9 nucleotides matching TRBD1. With V trimmed by 6 bases and J by 11 bases, 7 bases remained unmatched. The CDR3 is 13 amino acids. Germline V gene sequence: CDR1 MNHEY, CDR2 SVGAGI. DNA of the CDR3: TGTGCCAGCAGGGGACAGGGAATTGGGAAACTGTTTTTT. It encodes CASRGQGIGKLFF.

The chain links TRBV3-1 (or the pseudogene TRBV3-2) to TRBJ2-1, with unresolved D. V gave up 9 bases and J gave up 0 bases, with 9 bases separating them. Germline V gene lookup returns CDR1 LGHDT and CDR2 YNNKEL (reference sequence). This CDR3 has 13 amino acids. The CDR3 sequence: CASQASSYNEQFF. CDR3 coding DNA: TGTGCCAGTCAGGCGAGCTCCTACAATGAGCAGTTCTTC.

The chain carries TRBV3-1 (or the pseudogene TRBV3-2) and TRBJ1-4; 7 bases line up with TRBD1. The germline gives CDR1 LGHDT, CDR2 YNNKEL (reference sequence). This CDR3 has 14 amino acids. V lost 3 bases to trimming and J lost 8 bases; unmatched junction nucleotides: 6. CDR3 region: CASSQGQIEEKLFF. The CDR3 nucleotides are TGTGCCAGCAGCCAGGGACAGATTGAGGAAAAACTGTTTTTT.

V usage is TRBV24-1 and J usage is TRBJ2-3, with D uncertain. Trimming took 7 bases from V and 6 from J, leaving 7 bases between them. The CDR3 loop spans 11 amino acids. Germline V gene data show CDR1 as KGHDR and CDR2 as SFDVKD. The CDR3: CATRSGDTQYF. In nucleotides, the CDR3 is TGTGCCACCAGGTCCGGGGATACGCAGTATTTT.

The chain uses TRBV7-9 and TRBJ2-2, with 9 bases identical to TRBD1. CDR3 length: 16 amino acids. CDR1 SEHNR and CDR2 FQNEAQ come from the germline V gene (reference sequence). V gave up 5 bases and J gave up 7 bases; unmatched junction bases: 11. The CDR3 sequence is CASSPTDRGGVGELFF. The CDR3, as DNA: TGTGCCAGCAGCCCAACGGACAGGGGAGGGGTCGGGGAGCTGTTTTTT.

The rearrangement joins TRBV28 to TRBJ1-2; 7 nucleotides align to TRBD1. In germline, CDR1 is MDHEN, CDR2 SYDVKM. V was clipped by 3 bases and J by 5 bases; unmatched bases: 3. The CDR3 contains 13 residues. The chain's CDR3 is CASSFGTDYGYTF. The CDR3 DNA sequence: TGTGCCAGCAGTTTTGGGACAGATTATGGCTACACCTTC.

The rearrangement uses TRBV5-1 and TRBJ2-3; 8 nucleotides match TRBD2. Per germline, CDR1 SGHRS and CDR2 YFSETQ. Germline trimming cut 4 bases from V and 6 bases from J; bases unmatched to any gene: 13. The CDR3 is 16 amino acids. In DNA, the CDR3 is TGCGCCAGCAGCCCGGGACTAGTCAATAGGATCGATACGCAGTATTTT. It codes for CASSPGLVNRIDTQYF. Looking up the rest from reference TRBV5-1 and TRBJ2-3 gives the full variable domain: KAGVTQTPRYLIKTRGQQVTLSCSPISGHRSVSWYQQTPGQGLQFLFEYFSETQRNKGNFPGRFSGRQFSNSRSEMNVSTLELGDSALYLCASSPGLVNRIDTQYFGPGTRLTVL.

The CDR3 spells CASSLFGGFYNEQFF. The CDR3 DNA follows: TGTGCCAGCAGCCTTTTTGGGGGGTTCTACAATGAGCAGTTCTTC. The J gene is TRBJ2-1, the V gene TRBV27; the D gene is possibly TRBD2 (6 bases). CDR1 is MNHEY and CDR2 is SMNVEV in the germline V gene (reference sequence). Trimming removed 6 bases from V and 3 bases from J, with 15 bases in between. This CDR3 region has 15 residues.

The rearrangement links TRBV7-2 to TRBJ2-3; 10 nucleotides line up with TRBD2. Germline V CDR1 and CDR2: SGHTA, FQGNSA. This CDR3 has 16 residues. The junction had 3 bases not matched to a gene; V was cut back by 0 bases and J by 3 bases. The CDR3 coding sequence is TGTGCCAGCAGCTTAGCTTCGACTAGCGGGACAGATACGCAGTATTTT. Translating it yields CASSLASTSGTDTQYF. The whole variable domain, remainder taken from reference TRBV7-2 and TRBJ2-3, is GAGVSQSPSNKVTEKGKDVELRCDPISGHTALYWYRQSLGQGLEFLIYFQGNSAPDKSGLPSDRFSAERTGGSVSTLTIQRTQQEDSAVYLCASSLASTSGTDTQYFGPGTRLTVL.

A single count supports this clone. The chain has TRBV4-1 and TRBJ1-2; a possible D gene is TRBD1 (5 bases). Germline V gene lookup returns CDR1 MGHRA and CDR2 YSYEKL. V was trimmed by 4 bases and J by 5 bases, leaving 14 bases between them. This CDR3 has 14 amino acids. In DNA, the CDR3 is TGCGCCAGCAGCCGGGCCCTACAGGCTTATGGCTACACCTTC. It codes for CASSRALQAYGYTF.

This clone came up once. This chain connects TRBV5-1 to TRBJ2-5, with a possible D match to TRBD1 (6 bases). The V gene lost 0 bases and the J gene lost 3 bases, with 33 bases spanning the gap. CDR1 and CDR2 (germline): SGHRS, YFSETQ. CDR3 size: 22 residues. The CDR3 bases are TGCGCCAGCAGCTTGGTCAAGTGGGGGACATCCCTAGCCCACGAAACTGAAGAGACCCAGTACTTC. As protein: CASSLVKWGTSLAHETEETQYF. Full variable domain (outside the CDR3, taken from reference TRBV5-1 and TRBJ2-5): KAGVTQTPRYLIKTRGQQVTLSCSPISGHRSVSWYQQTPGQGLQFLFEYFSETQRNKGNFPGRFSGRQFSNSRSEMNVSTLELGDSALYLCASSLVKWGTSLAHETEETQYFGPGTRLLVL.